This T cell receptor beta chain is drawn from a study of blood T cell repertoires in COVID-19 (dated by TCRdb to the early 2020s). In the study overall: Samples from collaborators originated in the United States, Italy and Spain and spanned both the acute and convalescent phases of COVID-19. The material from the prospective study consisted of cDNA or gDNA derived from T cells, B-cell-depleted T cells, or PBMCs. Deeply sampled blood TCRbeta repertoires from subjects exposed to, actively infected with, or recovered from COVID-19 were included in the dataset. The repertoires were released in a freely available public database meant as a resource for research on the immune response to SARS-CoV-2. The samples were drawn from the first 160 participants of the ongoing ImmuneRACE study and from 950 to 1,500 subjects provided by 6 global collaborators. The sample metadata nearly always contained a de-identified subject ID, COVID-19 status, age in years and sex. Where available, HLA class I and class II types were taken from metadata supplied by the sample provider and were not determined by assay-based typing.

Clipping removes 2 bases from V and 2 bases from J, with 3 as the unmatched junction base count. The CDR3 sequence holds 15 residues, the cysteine and phenylalanine included. Only the CDR3 DNA stays, 45 bases, in frame from base 1. CDR1 and CDR2 were assigned from the germline V gene as ENHRY and SYGVKD. Worth noting for this clone: This receptor's antigen is unknown. No much larger clonotype is one base removed from it; base qualities were not supplied.

What the authors observed across the whole study: Clinical and demographic metadata were provided uncurated, with the amount varying by source and participant.

The collaborating institutions used their own protocols to collect whole blood in K2EDTA tubes. For TCRbeta analysis, collaborator samples were shipped as frozen whole blood, as isolated PBMCs, or as DNA extracted from either sample type. TCRbeta CDR3 regions were amplified from genomic DNA using the immunoSEQ Assay, a bias-controlled multiplex PCR. The original methods were these. The number of nucleated cells in each sample was estimated from the amplification of reference gene primers within the assay. To quantify the absolute abundance of each unique TCRbeta CDR3 rearrangement, sequence reads were collapsed and filtered. For each sample, productive Simpson clonality was calculated as the square root of Simpson's diversity index over productive rearrangements. TCRdb carries this immuneACCESS record with in-frame sequences only. Its versions omit some clonotypes, under half of them owing to an unresolved V gene in the studies checked, with the rest unexplained. V and J calls and clone size are those listed in that table; D and trimming were worked out from the DNA. For this sample the table gives some 130,000 clones, of which around 83% were detected only once. The ten largest clones represent about 4.3% of the sample.

Recombination linked TRBV10-3 to TRBJ2-7; 10 nucleotides in the junction match TRBD2. Material for sequencing was peripheral blood. The TCR originated in a human donor in a cohort sampled during active COVID-19. The CDR3 has the sequence CAISEVAGGTYEQYF. The nucleotide sequence is given as TGTGCCATCAGTGAGGTAGCGGGGGGTACCTACGAGCAGTACTTC.